This record looks at one T cell receptor beta chain sequence and its context. Its target is not known. cDNA libraries for TRB were generated by 5' RACE incorporating UMI labels. TCRdb reprocessed the 5' RACE reads, keeping one entry per CDR3 protein, no DNA. This sample's table has 90,000 to 150,000 distinct CDR3 sequences. These data belong to a study of CXCR3-negative and CXCR3-positive naive CD8 T cells. The length of the CDR3 is 17 residues. CDR1 MNHEY and CDR2 SMNVEV come from the germline V gene (reference sequence). Overall study findings and caveats: More hydrophobic TRB CDR3s occurred in CXCR3-positive than in CXCR3-negative naive cells. Sequencing showed both naive subsets with comparably high diversity, and memory CD8+ cells much lower.

Naive CD8+ T lymphocytes were specified as CD45RO-CCR7+CD27+CD95-. The specimen sequenced was naive CXCR3+ CD8+ T cells from blood. The subset: CD45RO-CCR7+CD27+CD95- naive CD8+ T cells expressing CXCR3 (TNR3+). This receptor was identified in a human donor in good health. Some clones in this sample may be carry-over from other donors' samples. This sequence joins TRBV27 and TRBJ2-6; TCRdb outputs TRBD1, but without DNA this stays unchecked. CDR3: CASKDRGAFSGANVLTF.